Given below is one TCR beta chain in context. Germline CDR1 SGHAT, CDR2 FQNNGV. The CDR3 is 16 amino acids. Trimming took 1 base from V and 0 from J, leaving 11 bases between them. Produced via immunoSEQ multiplex PCR; TCRdb's table is partial and in-frame only. Among around 200,000 clones listed, approximately 82% were seen once. These data are taken from a study of blood T cell repertoires in COVID-19. The chain couples TRBV11-2 to TRBJ2-3; weak D call: TRBD2 (5 bases). The sequenced sample consisted of peripheral blood. This receptor was identified in a man over 45 with active or convalescent COVID-19. CDR3 amino acids: CASSLGAAGSTDTQYF. The CDR3 nucleotides read TGTGCCAGCAGCTTAGGGGCGGCGGGTAGCACAGATACGCAGTATTTT.